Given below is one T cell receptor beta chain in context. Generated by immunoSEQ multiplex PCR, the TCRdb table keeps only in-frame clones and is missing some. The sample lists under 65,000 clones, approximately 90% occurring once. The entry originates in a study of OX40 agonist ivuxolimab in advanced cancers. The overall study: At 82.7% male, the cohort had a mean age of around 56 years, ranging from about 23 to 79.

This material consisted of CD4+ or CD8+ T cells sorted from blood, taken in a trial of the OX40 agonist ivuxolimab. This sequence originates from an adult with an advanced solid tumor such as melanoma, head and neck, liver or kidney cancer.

CDR3 residues: CAISEKTADQPQHF. The CDR3 region has the DNA TGTGCCATCAGTGAAAAGACGGCAGATCAGCCCCAGCATTTT. The chain combines TRBV10-3 with TRBJ1-5; D uncertain. Germline V gene sequence: CDR1 ENHRY, CDR2 SYGVKD. Deletions cut 3 bases from V and 5 bases from J, with 11 bases between. This CDR3 is built from 14 residues.